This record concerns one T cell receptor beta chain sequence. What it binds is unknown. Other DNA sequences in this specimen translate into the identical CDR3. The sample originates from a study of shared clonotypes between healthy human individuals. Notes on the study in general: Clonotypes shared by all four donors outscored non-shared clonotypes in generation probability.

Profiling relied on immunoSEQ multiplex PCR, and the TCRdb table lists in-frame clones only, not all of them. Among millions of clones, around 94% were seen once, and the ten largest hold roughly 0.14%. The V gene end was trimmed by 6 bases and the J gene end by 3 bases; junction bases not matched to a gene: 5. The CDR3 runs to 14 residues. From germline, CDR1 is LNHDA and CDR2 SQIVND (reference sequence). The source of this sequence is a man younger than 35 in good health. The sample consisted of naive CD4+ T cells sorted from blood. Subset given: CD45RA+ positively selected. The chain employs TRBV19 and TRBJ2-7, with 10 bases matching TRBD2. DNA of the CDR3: TGTGCCAGTAGCCGGACTAGCGGTAACTACGAGCAGTACTTC. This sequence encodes CASSRTSGNYEQYF. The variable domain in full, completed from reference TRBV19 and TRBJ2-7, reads DGGITQSPKYLFRKEGQNVTLSCEQNLNHDAMYWYRQDPGQGLRLIYYSQIVNDFQKGDIAEGYSVSREKKESFPLTVTSAQKNPTAFYLCASSRTSGNYEQYFGPGTRLTVT.